The 2 T cell receptor beta chains below come from one sample, sequenced in a study of T cells in placental villitis. General study points: Median clonality was approximately 0.061 in villitis of unknown etiology placentae versus 0.006 in controls.

The libraries were made with immunoSEQ v4. Clones were read by immunoSEQ multiplex PCR, and TCRdb kept only the in-frame ones, dropping some. The sample holds 1,300 to 1,500 clones, approximately 82% seen once. These TCRs are of unknown antigen specificity. Sequenced sample: placental tissue containing maternal and fetal cells. Receptors were obtained from a human patient with villitis of unknown etiology; the placental T cells may come from both mother and fetus.

The gene calls are TRBV3-1 (or the pseudogene TRBV3-2) and TRBJ2-3; TRBD1 agrees at 10 bases. CDR1 and CDR2 from the germline V gene are LGHDT and YNNKEL (reference sequence). The CDR3 has 12 amino acids. The V segment lost 6 bases and the J segment 8 bases; nucleotides outside the gene matches: 2. The CDR3 is CASRTGGTTQYF. The CDR3 region has the DNA TGTGCCAGCAGGACAGGGGGCACTACGCAGTATTTT.

The chain uses TRBV5-1 and TRBJ2-7; TRBD1 matches 7 bases. Germline CDR1 SGHRS, CDR2 YFSETQ. V was clipped by 2 bases and J by 0 bases; unmatched bases: 5. The CDR3 is 15 residues long. The CDR3 protein is CASSFGDSRSYEQYF. The DNA for the CDR3 is TGCGCCAGCAGCTTTGGGGACAGCCGCTCCTACGAGCAGTACTTC. The full variable domain, rest sourced from reference TRBV5-1 and TRBJ2-7, is KAGVTQTPRYLIKTRGQQVTLSCSPISGHRSVSWYQQTPGQGLQFLFEYFSETQRNKGNFPGRFSGRQFSNSRSEMNVSTLELGDSALYLCASSFGDSRSYEQYFGPGTRLTVT.